A single sample is the source of the 9 T cell receptor beta chains below, sequenced in a study of PD-L1 blockade in urothelial cancer. Sample time point: pretreatment peripheral blood. The repertoire was sequenced with immunoSEQ multiplex PCR; TCRdb's copy has only in-frame clones and lacks some. The sample holds 70,000 to 100,000 clones, 84% seen once. The sample was PBMCs, taken around atezolizumab (anti-PD-L1) treatment. The source is a man between 60 and 75 years old with urothelial cancer.

The rearrangement links TRBV7-2 to TRBJ2-2; 10 bases map to TRBD2. Germline-derived CDR1 and CDR2 are SGHTA and FQGNSA. The V segment lost 1 base and the J segment 6 bases; nucleotides outside the gene matches: 5. This CDR3 is 16 amino acids long. The CDR3 spells CASSLVASGRAGELFF. The CDR3 region has the DNA TGTGCCAGCAGCTTAGTCGCTAGCGGGAGAGCCGGGGAGCTGTTTTTT.

This clone was counted a single time. The V gene is TRBV7-9, the J gene TRBJ2-3, with 8 nucleotides matching TRBD2. In germline, CDR1 is SEHNR, CDR2 FQNEAQ (reference sequence). This CDR3 has 14 residues. V was pared by 5 bases and J by 4 bases, with 5 bases of the junction left unmatched. The CDR3 protein is CASSPGGPADTQYF. CDR3 DNA: TGTGCCAGCAGCCCGGGGGGGCCTGCAGATACGCAGTATTTT.

This chain connects TRBV5-1 to TRBJ2-7, with TRBD1 identical over 10 bases. The germline gives CDR1 SGHRS, CDR2 YFSETQ. The trim removed 4 bases at V and 5 bases at J, leaving 6 bases unmatched. The CDR3 runs 14 residues. Written as DNA, the CDR3 is TGCGCCAGCAGCGAGGACAGGGGGTTCAACGAGCAGTACTTC. As protein: CASSEDRGFNEQYF.

J is TRBJ1-3 and V is TRBV11-1; maybe TRBD1 (5 bases). The V end lost 4 bases, the J end lost 4 bases, and 8 bases lay between the germline ends. The V gene's germline CDR1 is SGHAT and CDR2 FQDESV (reference sequence). The CDR3 length is 13 residues. The CDR3 reads CASSSTAGNTIYF. In DNA form, the CDR3 reads TGTGCCAGCAGCTCGACAGCAGGAAACACCATATATTTT.

V and J are TRBV7-9 and TRBJ2-3; D unclear. The germline V gene encodes CDR1 SEHNR and CDR2 FQNEAQ (reference sequence). The CDR3 length is 15 residues. V lost 5 bases and J 5 bases, leaving 17 bases between the germline ends. The CDR3 bases are TGTGCCAGCAGCCCCCAGTTGGGCAAGCAAGATACGCAGTATTTT. Protein product: CASSPQLGKQDTQYF.

V is TRBV11-1 and J is TRBJ2-7, with 7 bases lining up with TRBD1. The germline gives CDR1 SGHAT, CDR2 FQDESV (reference sequence). The CDR3 has 16 residues. Trimming took 1 base from V and 1 from J; bases not matched to a gene: 7. This CDR3 is CASSLESGTASYEQYF. CDR3 DNA: TGTGCCAGCAGCTTAGAATCCGGGACAGCGTCCTACGAGCAGTACTTC.

The rearrangement uses TRBV6-4 and TRBJ1-1; TRBD1 is a possible D gene (6 bases). V was trimmed by 3 bases and J by 10 bases, leaving 15 bases between them. Germline assignment: CDR1 MRHNA and CDR2 SNTAGT. The CDR3 length is 13 residues. CDR3 in amino acids: CASSDPLQGRAFF. The CDR3 bases are TGTGCCAGCAGTGATCCCTTACAGGGACGAGCTTTCTTT.

The chain uses TRBV11-2 and TRBJ2-1; D is unclear. The V gene's germline CDR1 is SGHAT and CDR2 FQNNGV. The CDR3 spans 15 residues. Trimming removed 0 bases from V and 2 bases from J, with 8 bases in between. DNA for the CDR3: TGTGCCAGCAGCTTAGATCCCCTAACCTACAATGAGCAGTTCTTC. Translation: CASSLDPLTYNEQFF.

With regard to this clone: An end of the junction does not agree with germline; a read error may underlie this. This chain connects TRBV19 to TRBJ2-7, with 7 positions matching TRBD1. Looked up from germline, CDR1 is LNHDA and CDR2 is SQIVND (reference sequence). The CDR3 loop spans 13 amino acids. Here the CDR3 DNA reads TGTGCCAGTAGTGTGGGACAGACCTACAAGCAGTACTTC. Translation: CASSVGQTYKQYF. The full variable domain, in which reference TRBV19 and TRBJ2-7 provide the parts outside the CDR3, is DGGITQSPKYLFRKEGQNVTLSCEQNLNHDAMYWYRQDPGQGLRLIYYSQIVNDFQKGDIAEGYSVSREKKESFPLTVTSAQKNPTAFYLCASSVGQTYKQYFGPGTRLTVT.